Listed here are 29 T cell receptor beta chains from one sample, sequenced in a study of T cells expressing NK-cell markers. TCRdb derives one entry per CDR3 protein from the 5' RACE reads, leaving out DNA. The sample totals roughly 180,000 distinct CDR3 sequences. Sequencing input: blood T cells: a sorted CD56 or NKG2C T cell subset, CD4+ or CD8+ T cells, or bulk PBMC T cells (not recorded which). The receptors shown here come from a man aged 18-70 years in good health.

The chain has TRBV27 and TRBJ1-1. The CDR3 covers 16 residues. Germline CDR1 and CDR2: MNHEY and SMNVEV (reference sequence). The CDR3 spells CASSSGLGIMNTEAFF.

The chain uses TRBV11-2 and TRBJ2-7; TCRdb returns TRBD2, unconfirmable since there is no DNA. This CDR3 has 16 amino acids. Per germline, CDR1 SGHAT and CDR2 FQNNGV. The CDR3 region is CASSLVSSGDSYEQYF.

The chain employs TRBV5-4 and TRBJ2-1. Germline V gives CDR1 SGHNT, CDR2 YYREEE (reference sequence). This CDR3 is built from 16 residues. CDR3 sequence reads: CASSLVALAQYNEQFF.

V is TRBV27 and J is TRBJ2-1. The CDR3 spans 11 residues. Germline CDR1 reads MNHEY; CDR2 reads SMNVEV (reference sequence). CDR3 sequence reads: CASSRGIEQFF.

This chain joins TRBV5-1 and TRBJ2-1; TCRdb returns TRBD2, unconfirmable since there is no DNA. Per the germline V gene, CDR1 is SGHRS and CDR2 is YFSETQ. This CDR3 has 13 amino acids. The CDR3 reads CASSPLLRDEQFF.

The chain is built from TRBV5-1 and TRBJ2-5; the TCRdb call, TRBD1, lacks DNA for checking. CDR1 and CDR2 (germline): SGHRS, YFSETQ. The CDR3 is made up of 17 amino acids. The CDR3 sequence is CASSFAPGQGYQETQYF.

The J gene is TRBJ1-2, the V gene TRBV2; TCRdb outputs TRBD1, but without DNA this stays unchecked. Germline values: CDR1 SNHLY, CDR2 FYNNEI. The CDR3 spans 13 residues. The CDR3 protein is CASGGQSIYGYTF.

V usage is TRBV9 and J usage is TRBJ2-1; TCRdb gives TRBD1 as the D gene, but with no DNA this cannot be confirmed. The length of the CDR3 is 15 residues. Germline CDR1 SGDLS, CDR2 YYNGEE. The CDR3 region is CASTSGGRNPNEQFF. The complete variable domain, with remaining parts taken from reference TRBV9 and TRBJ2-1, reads DSGVTQTPKHLITATGQRVTLRCSPRSGDLSVYWYQQSLDQGLQFLIQYYNGEERAKGNILERFSAQQFPDLHSELNLSSLELGDSALYFCASTSGGRNPNEQFFGPGTRLTVL.

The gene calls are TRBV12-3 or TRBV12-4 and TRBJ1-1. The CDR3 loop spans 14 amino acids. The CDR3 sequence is CASSLAGLGIEAFF.

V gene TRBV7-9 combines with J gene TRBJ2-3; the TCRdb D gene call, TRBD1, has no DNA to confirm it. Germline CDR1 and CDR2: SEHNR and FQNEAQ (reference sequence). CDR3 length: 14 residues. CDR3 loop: CASSSSTGWDTQYF.

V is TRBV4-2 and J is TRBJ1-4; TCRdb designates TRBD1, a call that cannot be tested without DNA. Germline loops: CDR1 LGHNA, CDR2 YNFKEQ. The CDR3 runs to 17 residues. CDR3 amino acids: CASSQDFGTGGYEKLFF.

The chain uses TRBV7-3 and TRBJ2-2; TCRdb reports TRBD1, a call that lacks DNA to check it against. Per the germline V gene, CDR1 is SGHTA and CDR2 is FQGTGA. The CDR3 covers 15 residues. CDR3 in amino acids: CASRGTDPNTGELFF.

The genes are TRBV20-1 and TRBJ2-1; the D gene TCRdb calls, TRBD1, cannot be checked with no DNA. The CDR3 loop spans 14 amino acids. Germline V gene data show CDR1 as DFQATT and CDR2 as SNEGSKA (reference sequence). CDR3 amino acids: CSARGPGAYNEQFF.

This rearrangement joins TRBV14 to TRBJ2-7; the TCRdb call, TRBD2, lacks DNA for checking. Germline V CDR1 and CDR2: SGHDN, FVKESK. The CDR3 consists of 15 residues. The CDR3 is CASSPSGGPMVEQYF. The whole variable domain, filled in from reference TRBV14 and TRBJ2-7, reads EAGVTQFPSHSVIEKGQTVTLRCDPISGHDNLYWYRRVMGKEIKFLLHFVKESKQDESGMPNNRFLAERTGGTYSTLKVQPAELEDSGVYFCASSPSGGPMVEQYFGPGTRLTVT.

The CDR3 here is CASGPLQVSSYNEQFF. The rearrangement uses TRBV27 and TRBJ2-1; TCRdb gives TRBD2 as the D gene, but with no DNA this cannot be confirmed. Germline assignment: CDR1 MNHEY and CDR2 SMNVEV (reference sequence). The CDR3 covers 16 residues.

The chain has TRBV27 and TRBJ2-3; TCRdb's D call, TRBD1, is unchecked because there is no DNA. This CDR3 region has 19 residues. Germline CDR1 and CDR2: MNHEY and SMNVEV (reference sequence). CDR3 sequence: CASSGLTADRGRRLGTQYF.

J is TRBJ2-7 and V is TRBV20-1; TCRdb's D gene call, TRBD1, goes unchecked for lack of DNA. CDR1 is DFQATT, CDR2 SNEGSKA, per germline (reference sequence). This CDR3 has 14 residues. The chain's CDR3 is CSAGRQGKTYEQYF.

This CDR3 reads CASSGETGEVSDTGELFF. The chain uses TRBV7-9 and TRBJ2-2; TCRdb calls TRBD1, which cannot be checked without DNA. The CDR3 runs to 18 residues. The V gene's germline CDR1 is SEHNR and CDR2 FQNEAQ (reference sequence).

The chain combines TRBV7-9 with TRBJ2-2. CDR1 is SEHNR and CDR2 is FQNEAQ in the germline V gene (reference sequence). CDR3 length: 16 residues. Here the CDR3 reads CASSLAPGWGTGEVFF.

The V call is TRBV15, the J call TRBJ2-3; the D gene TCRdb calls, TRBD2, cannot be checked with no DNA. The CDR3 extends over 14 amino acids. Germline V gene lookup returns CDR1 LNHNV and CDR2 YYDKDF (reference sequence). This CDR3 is CATSRGEGPDTQYF.

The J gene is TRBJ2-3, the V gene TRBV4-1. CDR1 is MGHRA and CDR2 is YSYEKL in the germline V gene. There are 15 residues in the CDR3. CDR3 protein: CASSQETARTDTQYF.

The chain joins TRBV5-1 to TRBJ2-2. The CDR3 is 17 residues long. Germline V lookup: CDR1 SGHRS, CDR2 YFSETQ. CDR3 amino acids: CASSLEYANRNTGELFF.

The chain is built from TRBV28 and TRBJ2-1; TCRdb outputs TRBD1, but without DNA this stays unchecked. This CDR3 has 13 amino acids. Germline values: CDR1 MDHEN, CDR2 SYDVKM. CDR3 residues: CASSLPGLSEQFF.

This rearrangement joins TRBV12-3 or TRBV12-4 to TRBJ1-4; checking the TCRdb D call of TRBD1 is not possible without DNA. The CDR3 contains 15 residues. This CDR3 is CASSLSDRSVGVMFF.

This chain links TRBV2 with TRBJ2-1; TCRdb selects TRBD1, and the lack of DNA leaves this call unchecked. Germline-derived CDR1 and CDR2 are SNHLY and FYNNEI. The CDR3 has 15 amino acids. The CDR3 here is CASNAGAGGRGEQFF.

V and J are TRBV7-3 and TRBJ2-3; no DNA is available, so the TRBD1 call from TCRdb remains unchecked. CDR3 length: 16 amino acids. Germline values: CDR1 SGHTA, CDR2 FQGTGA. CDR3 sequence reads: CASSLSGGGPTDTQYF.

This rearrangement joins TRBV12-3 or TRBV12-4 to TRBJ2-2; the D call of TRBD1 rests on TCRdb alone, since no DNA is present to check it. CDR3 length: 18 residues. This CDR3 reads CASSLGDRGRRNTGELFF.

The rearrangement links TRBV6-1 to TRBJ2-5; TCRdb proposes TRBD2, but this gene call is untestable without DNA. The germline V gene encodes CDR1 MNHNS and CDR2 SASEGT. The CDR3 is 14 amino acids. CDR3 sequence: CASIPAGVQETQYF.

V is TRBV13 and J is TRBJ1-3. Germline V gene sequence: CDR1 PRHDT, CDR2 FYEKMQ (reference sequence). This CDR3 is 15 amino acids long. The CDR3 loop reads CASTSLAGTGNTIYF.